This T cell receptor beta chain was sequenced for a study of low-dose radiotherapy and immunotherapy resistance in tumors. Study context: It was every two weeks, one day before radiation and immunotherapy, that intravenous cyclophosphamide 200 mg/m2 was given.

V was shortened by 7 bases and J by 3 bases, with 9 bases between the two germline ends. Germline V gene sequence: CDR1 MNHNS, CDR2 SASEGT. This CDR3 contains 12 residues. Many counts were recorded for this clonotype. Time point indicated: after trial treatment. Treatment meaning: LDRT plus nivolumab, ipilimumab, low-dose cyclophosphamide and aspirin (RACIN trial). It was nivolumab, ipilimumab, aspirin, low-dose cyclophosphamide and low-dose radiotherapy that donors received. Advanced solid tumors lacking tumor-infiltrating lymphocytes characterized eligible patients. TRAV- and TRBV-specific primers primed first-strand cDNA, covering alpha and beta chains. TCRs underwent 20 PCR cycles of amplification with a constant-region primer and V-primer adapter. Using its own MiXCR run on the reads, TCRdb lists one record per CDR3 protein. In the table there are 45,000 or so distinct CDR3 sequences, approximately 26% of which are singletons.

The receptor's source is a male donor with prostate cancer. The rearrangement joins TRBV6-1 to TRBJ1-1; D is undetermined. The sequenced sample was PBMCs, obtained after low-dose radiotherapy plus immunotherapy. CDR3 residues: CASNLAHTEAFF. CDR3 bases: TGTGCCAGCAATCTGGCCCACACTGAAGCTTTCTTT.